This passage covers 8 T cell receptor beta chains from one sample sequenced in a study of blood T cell repertoires in COVID-19. Measured with immunoSEQ multiplex PCR; TCRdb has only the in-frame clones, and not every one. This sample has about 52,000 clones, with more than 80% found just once. The sequenced material came from peripheral blood. The source is a human donor in a cohort sampled during active COVID-19.

The chain has TRBV18 and TRBJ2-5; 9 bases match TRBD2. V trimming: 4 bases; J trimming: 2 bases; junction bases outside the gene matches: 2. Germline V CDR1 and CDR2: KGHSH, LQKENI. The length of the CDR3 is 14 residues. CDR3 protein: CASSRTSAQETQYF. The DNA of the CDR3 is TGTGCCAGCTCACGGACTAGCGCGCAAGAGACCCAGTACTTC.

The genes are TRBV19 and TRBJ2-1; 7 bases fit TRBD2. Per the germline V gene, CDR1 is LNHDA and CDR2 is SQIVND (reference sequence). There are 16 residues in the CDR3. With V trimmed by 2 bases and J by 0 bases, 4 bases remained unmatched. CDR3 DNA sequence: TGTGCCAGTAGTATACCCGGGGGGAGCTCCTACAATGAGCAGTTCTTC. Its translation is CASSIPGGSSYNEQFF.

This clone was recorded only once. This chain links TRBV5-1 with TRBJ2-5; D perhaps matches TRBD1 (6 bases). The ends were cut back, 4 bases at V and 1 base at J, with 11 bases in the middle. From germline, CDR1 is SGHRS and CDR2 YFSETQ. There are 14 residues in the CDR3. CDR3 region: CASSAGQLQETQYF. The CDR3 DNA reads as TGCGCCAGCAGCGCCGGACAGCTCCAAGAGACCCAGTACTTC.

The rearrangement links TRBV9 to TRBJ1-6, with a tentative D call TRBD1 (6 bases). Per the germline V gene, CDR1 is SGDLS and CDR2 is YYNGEE. The CDR3 spans 16 residues. V dropped 6 bases and J dropped 8 bases, with 21 bases sitting between them. The CDR3 reads CASTREGHTTDSPLHF. The CDR3 nucleotides read TGTGCCAGCACCCGGGAGGGACATACTACTGATTCACCCCTCCACTTT.

V and J are TRBV5-1 and TRBJ2-2; perhaps TRBD2 as D (5 bases). CDR3 length: 15 amino acids. The V gene lost 3 bases and the J gene lost 1 base, with 10 bases spanning the gap. In germline, CDR1 is SGHRS, CDR2 YFSETQ. CDR3 nucleotide sequence: TGCGCCAGCAGCTCTCGAAGCGGGAACACCGGGGAGCTGTTTTTT. Amino acid sequence: CASSSRSGNTGELFF.

The J gene is TRBJ1-5, the V gene TRBV12-3 or TRBV12-4; D unclear. V shed 0 bases and J shed 5 bases, with 5 bases lying between them. CDR3 size: 13 residues. The CDR3 nucleotides are TGTGCCAGCAGTTTAGCGCAGGATCAGCCCCAGCATTTT. Protein: CASSLAQDQPQHF.

This sequence joins TRBV7-2 and TRBJ1-2, with 7 nucleotides matching TRBD1. This CDR3 spans 17 amino acids. J was trimmed by 8 bases and V by 5 bases; bases with no gene match: 20. Germline CDR1 SGHTA, CDR2 FQGNSA. For the CDR3, the DNA is TGTGCCAGCAGCCGTAGGGGCGGGACAGAAGCTATTGACGGCTACACCTTC. Translation: CASSRRGGTEAIDGYTF.

The J gene is TRBJ1-1, the V gene TRBV7-9; maybe TRBD1 (6 bases). There are 13 residues in the CDR3. Between the trimmed V and J ends, which lost 6 bases and 1 base, there was a span of 9 bases. Germline V gene lookup returns CDR1 SEHNR and CDR2 FQNEAQ (reference sequence). The CDR3 protein is CASRDRENTEAFF. The CDR3 bases are TGTGCCAGCAGGGACAGAGAGAACACTGAAGCTTTCTTT.